The rows below give T cell receptor beta chains drawn from one sample of a study of human T cells and chemical hapten exposure. TCRdb recomputed calls from the RACE reads with MiXCR, one row per CDR3 protein. The table lists roughly 260,000 distinct CDR3 sequences, approximately 8.6% of them singletons, with 2% to 2.5% in the top ten. The material sequenced was whole blood, taken in connection with sensitization to the hapten diphenylcyclopropenone (DPC). The receptors derive from a woman aged 35 to 49 with alopecia areata. Some clones in this sample may be carry-over from other donors' samples. The CDR3 runs from the conserved cysteine through the conserved F or W. The D gene is left open where the match is weak. Clone size is stated in some rows and not others, as once, few, many or a class when expanded.

D	V	J	size	DNA	CDR3
TRBD2	TRBV29-1	TRBJ2-1	NA	TGCAGCGTTGAAGGGAATAGCGGGAGTAAATACAATGAGCAGTTCTTC	CSVEGNSGSKYNEQFF
NA	TRBV5-1	TRBJ2-3	many	TGCGCCAGCAGCCGATCGGCGGGGCTTTACGCAGATACGCAGTATTTT	CASSRSAGLYADTQYF
NA	TRBV25-1	TRBJ1-5	few	TGTGCCAGCAGTGAACAGGGGTACGTTCAGCCCCAGCATTTT	CASSEQGYVQPQHF
NA	TRBV29-1	TRBJ2-5	few	TGCAGCGCTGAGTTAGGGGCTCAAGAGACCCAGTACTTC	CSAELGAQETQYF
TRBD2	TRBV6-5	TRBJ2-3	NA	TGTGCCAGCAGTCTTGGACTAGCGGGATCAGATACGCAGTATTTT	CASSLGLAGSDTQYF
NA	TRBV7-2	TRBJ2-2	NA	TGTGCCAGCAGCTTCTACATTTCGGGGACCGGGGAGCTGTTTTTT	CASSFYISGTGELFF
NA	TRBV7-9	TRBJ2-2	few	TGTGCCAGCAGGGCGGGATACGAGGCCGGGGAGCTGTTTTTT	CASRAGYEAGELFF
TRBD2	TRBV11-2	TRBJ2-1	few	TGTGCCAGCAGCTTAGAAGGTCTAGCGGGGGCCTACAATGAGCAGTTCTTC	CASSLEGLAGAYNEQFF
NA	TRBV25-1	TRBJ2-7	NA	TGTGCCAGCAGTGAAACCCCTAGTTCCCGCTCCTACGAGCAGTACTTC	CASSETPSSRSYEQYF
NA	TRBV7-6	TRBJ2-7	few	TGTGCCAGCAGCTTAACAAACCCGACAGGTTTTCACGAGCAGTACTTC	CASSLTNPTGFHEQYF
NA	TRBV6-5	TRBJ2-1	few	TGTGCCAGCAGTTACCGGACTGACTATGAGCAGTTCTTC	CASSYRTDYEQFF
NA	TRBV6-5	TRBJ2-1	few	TGTGCCAGCAGTTATAATCCAGGAGGGAGAGCTTACAATGAGCAGTTCTTC	CASSYNPGGRAYNEQFF
TRBD1	TRBV28	TRBJ2-1	few	TGTGCCAGCAGACCGGGACAGGGACTTGGGAATGAGCAGTTCTTC	CASRPGQGLGNEQFF
NA	TRBV6-2/TRBV6-3	TRBJ2-3	few	TGTGCCAGCAGTTACTCGAAAATGGATACGCAGTATTTT	CASSYSKMDTQYF
NA	TRBV6-4	TRBJ2-6	NA	TGTGCCAGCGGCAACTCTGGGGCCAACGTCCTGACTTTC	CASGNSGANVLTF
NA	TRBV28	TRBJ1-2	few	TGTGCCAGCAGTTTAGAATTCGCACGCGCCTATGGCTACACCTTC	CASSLEFARAYGYTF
TRBD1	TRBV6-5	TRBJ1-2	few	TGTGCCAGCAGTTACCGTGGACAGGGCGATGGCTACACCTTC	CASSYRGQGDGYTF
TRBD2	TRBV4-2	TRBJ2-4	many	TGTGCCAGCAGCCATCCTTACGAGACTAGCGGAGCCAAAAACATTCAGTACTTC	CASSHPYETSGAKNIQYF
NA	TRBV7-8	TRBJ1-5	many	TGTGCCAGCAGCCGCAGGGCCTCAGGCAATCAGCCCCAGCATTTT	CASSRRASGNQPQHF
TRBD1	TRBV24-1	TRBJ1-2	NA	TGTGCCACCAGTGATCCCGGACAGGGCAACTATGGCTACACCTTC	CATSDPGQGNYGYTF
NA	TRBV28	TRBJ2-7	NA	TGTGCCACCCACCGTGGGCTCGAGCAGTACTTC	CATHRGLEQYF
NA	TRBV29-1	TRBJ2-1	NA	TGCAGCGTTGACCTCAGCTCCTACATTGAGCAGTTCTTC	CSVDLSSYIEQFF
NA	TRBV21-1	TRBJ1-3	NA	TGTGCCAGCACCAAGCGGGGGCTTACTGGAAACACCATATATTTT	CASTKRGLTGNTIYF
NA	TRBV6-2/TRBV6-3	TRBJ2-4	NA	TGTGCCAGCAGTTCAGGGGTCCTACTAGCCAAAAACATTCAGTACTTC	CASSSGVLLAKNIQYF
NA	TRBV6-5	TRBJ2-7	NA	TGTGCCAGCAGTTACTCGAGGGTCGCGGGTTACGAGCAGTACTTC	CASSYSRVAGYEQYF
TRBD1	TRBV7-6	TRBJ1-2	NA	TGTGCCAGCAAACCACAGGGGGGCTATGGCTACACCTTC	CASKPQGGYGYTF